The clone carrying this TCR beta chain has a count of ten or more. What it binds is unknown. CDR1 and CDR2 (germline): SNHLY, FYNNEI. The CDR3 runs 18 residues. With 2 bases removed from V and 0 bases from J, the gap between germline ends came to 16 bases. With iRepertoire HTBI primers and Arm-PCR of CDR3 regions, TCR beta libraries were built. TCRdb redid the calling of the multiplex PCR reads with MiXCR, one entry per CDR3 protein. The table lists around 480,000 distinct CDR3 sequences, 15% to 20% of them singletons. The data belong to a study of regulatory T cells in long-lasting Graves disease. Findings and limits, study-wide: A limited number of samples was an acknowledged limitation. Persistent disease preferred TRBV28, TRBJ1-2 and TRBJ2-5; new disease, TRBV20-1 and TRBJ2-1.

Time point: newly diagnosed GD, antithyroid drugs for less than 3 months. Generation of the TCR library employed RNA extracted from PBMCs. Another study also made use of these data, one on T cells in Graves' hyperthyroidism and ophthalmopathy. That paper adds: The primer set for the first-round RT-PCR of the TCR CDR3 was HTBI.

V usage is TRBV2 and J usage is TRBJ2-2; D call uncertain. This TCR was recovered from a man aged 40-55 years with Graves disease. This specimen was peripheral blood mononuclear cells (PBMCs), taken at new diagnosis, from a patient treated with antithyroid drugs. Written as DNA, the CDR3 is TGTGCCAGCAGTGAATTCGACTCTTATGGGGCGAACACCGGGGAGCTGTTTTTT. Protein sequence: CASSEFDSYGANTGELFF.